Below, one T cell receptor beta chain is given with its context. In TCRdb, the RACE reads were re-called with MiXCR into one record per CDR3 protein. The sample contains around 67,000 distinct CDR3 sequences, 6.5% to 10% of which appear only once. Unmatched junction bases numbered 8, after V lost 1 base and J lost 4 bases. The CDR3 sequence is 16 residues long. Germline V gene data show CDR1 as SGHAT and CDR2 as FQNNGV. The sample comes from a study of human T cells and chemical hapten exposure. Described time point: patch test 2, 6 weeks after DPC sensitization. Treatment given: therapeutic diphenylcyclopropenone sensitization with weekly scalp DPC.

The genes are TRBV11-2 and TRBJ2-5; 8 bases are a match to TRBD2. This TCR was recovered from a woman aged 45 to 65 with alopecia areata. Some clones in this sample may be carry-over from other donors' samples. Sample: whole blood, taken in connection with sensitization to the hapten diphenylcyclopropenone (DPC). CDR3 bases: TGTGCCAGCAGCTTAGTTCCAGCGGGAGAGGTAGAGACCCAGTACTTC. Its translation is CASSLVPAGEVETQYF.